This TCR beta chain was found in a study of blood T cell repertoires in COVID-19 (dated by TCRdb to the early 2020s). In terms of the full investigation: Collaborator samples came from the United States, Italy and Spain and covered acute and convalescent phases of COVID-19. The material from the prospective study consisted of cDNA or gDNA derived from T cells, B-cell-depleted T cells, or PBMCs. Deeply sampled blood TCRbeta repertoires from subjects exposed to, actively infected with, or recovered from COVID-19 were included in the dataset. A freely available public database, intended as a resource for researchers studying the immune response to SARS-CoV-2, is where the repertoires were released. The samples were drawn from the first 160 participants of the ongoing ImmuneRACE study and from over 950 subjects provided by 6 global collaborators. The sample metadata nearly always contained a de-identified subject ID, COVID-19 status, age in years and sex. Where HLA class I and class II types were available, the types were taken from metadata supplied by the sample provider, not from assay-based typing.

The immunoSEQ Assay, a bias-controlled multiplex PCR, was used to amplify TCRbeta CDR3 regions from genomic DNA. Concerning the study's data processing: Nucleated cell counts per sample were estimated from amplification of reference gene primers within the assay. Sequence reads were collapsed and filtered to measure the absolute abundance of every unique TCRbeta CDR3 rearrangement. For each sample, productive Simpson clonality was calculated by taking the square root of Simpson's diversity index across productive rearrangements. TCRdb obtained this table from immuneACCESS and retained in-frame rearrangements with V and J assigned. These tables miss some clones; where compared with another copy, unresolved V genes account for less than half of the shortfall, and the remainder is unexplained. V and J calls plus clone size are reproduced from that table; the DNA served to infer D and trimming. This sample is represented by around 310,000 clones; under 90% of them were singletons. Roughly a tenth of the sample is in the top ten clones.

This clone has a single count. Its antigen target is currently unknown. No much larger clonotype is one base removed from it; base qualities were not supplied. Study-level results and caveats: Clinical and demographic metadata were provided uncurated, with the amount varying by source and participant.

From the germline V gene, CDR1 is KGHSH and CDR2 is LQKENI. From cysteine to phenylalanine, the CDR3 is 13 amino acids long. Solely the CDR3 DNA is kept, with 39 bases framed from the first base. V is clipped by 5 bases and J by 2 bases, and the sequence between their germline boundaries is 10 bases long. Participants in the prospective study were enrolled through a virtual design, were aged roughly 18 to 90 years, and lived in roughly 26 United States geographic areas. To assign participants to cohorts, the prospective study relied on clinical history that participants themselves reported in a screening survey and a study questionnaire. Recovered participants in ImmuneRACE Cohort 3 were defined by two consecutive negative NP/OP PCR tests, clearance by a healthcare professional, or resolution of symptoms. In the prospective study, mobile phlebotomists collected whole blood, serum and a nasopharyngeal or oropharyngeal swab from each participant. Participants in the prospective study had the option to provide additional blood draws and questionnaires over a roughly 2-month period. Before DNA extraction, blood samples from the prospective study were shipped at room temperature or frozen.

The chain links TRBV18 with TRBJ2-7; no D gene is confidently identified. This clonotype was sampled from a woman aged 25 to 45 who had recovered from COVID-19. The sequencing sample was made of PBMCs or T cells enriched from blood (not recorded which). The CDR3 in this case is CASSSLSPYEQYF. The nucleotide sequence is given as TGTGCCAGCTCATCACTCTCCCCCTACGAGCAGTACTTC.